The clone carrying this TCR beta chain was seen a handful of times. What it binds is not known. Unmatched junction bases numbered 8, after V lost 4 bases and J lost 6 bases. The CDR3 is made up of 15 amino acids. Germline V gives CDR1 SEHNR, CDR2 FQNEAQ (reference sequence). This entry is derived from a study of identical twins. Unique molecular identifiers were present on cDNA, and template switching added a universal primer site. TCRdb reprocessed the 5' RACE reads via MiXCR and lists one record per CDR3 protein. The sample shows some 500,000 distinct CDR3 sequences, over 12% of them seen only once. Regarding the study as a whole: Clonotypes of the beta chain that were abundant in cord blood carried fewer insertions (memory repertoires showed none). Conclusions were based on cross-sectional statistical analysis, without following the same donors.

Healthy Caucasians alone served as donors. The same data also contributed to another study, on yellow fever vaccine responses in identical twins.

This TCR was sampled from a woman under 30 in good health. J is TRBJ2-1 and V is TRBV7-9; TRBD2 aligns across 8 bases. Material for sequencing was CD4+ T cells sorted from blood. As DNA, the CDR3 is TGTGCCAGCAGCTACGAAGCGGGGGACGGCAATGAGCAGTTCTTC. Its protein is CASSYEAGDGNEQFF. Combining the CDR3 with reference TRBV7-9 and TRBJ2-1 gives the whole variable domain DTGVSQNPRHKITKRGQNVTFRCDPISEHNRLYWYRQTLGQGPEFLTYFQNEAQLEKSRLLSDRFSAERPKGSFSTLEIQRTEQGDSAMYLCASSYEAGDGNEQFFGPGTRLTVL.